This T cell receptor beta chain was sequenced during a study of blood T cells in healthy people across ages. Study-wide results and limits: Diversity was estimated from one million T cells, and these estimates were considered underestimates. Since the PBMCs were unsorted, naive and antigen-experienced cells could not be conclusively compared. Long-lived and aged donors differed, with more naive CD4+ cells and higher diversity in the long-lived.

CDR3 length: 16 amino acids. The sample holds a few counts of this clonotype. Antigen unknown. Its ends do not fully match the called genes, so a read error is possible. Primed by a sample-barcoded 5' primer and a J-beta primer mix, a second PCR proceeded for roughly 7 to 11 cycles. TCRdb used MiXCR to reprocess the 5' RACE reads, holding one entry per CDR3 protein. Of some 290,000 distinct CDR3 sequences in the sample, roughly a quarter were seen once. What was sequenced was blood. The V and J genes are TRBV12-3 or TRBV12-4 and TRBJ2-1; 7 nucleotides line up with TRBD1. The receptor was derived from a woman aged 70-85 years in good health. The CDR3 DNA sequence: TGTGCCAGCAGTTTCGTGACAGGGACCTCCCACAATGAGCAGTTCTTC. Translated, it gives CASSFVTGTSHNEQFF.